This entry lists 20 T cell receptor beta chains sequenced from one sample in a study of cytomegalovirus exposure and HLA in healthy donors. The PCR employed 60 Vbeta primers together with 13 Jbeta primers. TCRdb's table, derived via immunoSEQ multiplex PCR, lists solely in-frame clones and lacks some. Among roughly 67,000 clones listed, roughly 80% were seen once. Sequencing was done on a sample of PBMCs. Receptors originate from a woman in her twenties or thirties in good health and CMV-seronegative.

The chain has TRBV7-9 and TRBJ1-1, with TRBD1 matching 7 bases. CDR1 and CDR2 (germline): SEHNR, FQNEAQ (reference sequence). There are 13 residues in the CDR3. Trimming took 4 bases from V and 1 from J; bases not matched to a gene: 0. CDR3 nucleotide sequence: TGTGCCAGCAGCTCAGGGGGGAACACTGAAGCTTTCTTT. Translating gives CASSSGGNTEAFF.

Comments on this clone: Additional DNA sequences in this sample encode the identical CDR3. CDR3 sequence reads: CASSLGQGTYNEQFF. In DNA form, the CDR3 reads TGCGCCAGCAGCTTGGGGCAGGGTACCTACAATGAGCAGTTCTTC. The chain is built from TRBV5-1 and TRBJ2-1, with TRBD1 as a possible D gene (5 bases). CDR3 length: 15 residues. Trimming took 0 bases from V and 2 from J, leaving 9 bases between them. Germline CDR1 reads SGHRS; CDR2 reads YFSETQ.

A few counts support this clone. The rearrangement uses TRBV6-4 and TRBJ2-1, with 7 nucleotides matching TRBD2. This CDR3 has 15 amino acids. V dropped 3 bases and J dropped 5; count of bases not matched to a gene: 7. CDR1 is MRHNA, CDR2 SNTAGT, per germline. CDR3 bases: TGTGCCAGCAGTGAAGGGACTACCGAGAACAATGAGCAGTTCTTC. Translating it yields CASSEGTTENNEQFF.

The chain combines TRBV7-2 with TRBJ2-1, with 15 bases matching TRBD2. CDR1 and CDR2 (germline): SGHTA, FQGNSA. The CDR3 runs 18 residues. With 5 bases clipped from V and 8 bases from J, the junction kept 13 bases outside the gene matches. The CDR3 region has the DNA TGTGCCAGCAGCCCCAGCGGACTAGCGGGGGGGCCAGGGGATGAGCAGTTCTTC. Protein: CASSPSGLAGGPGDEQFF. Filled out from reference TRBV7-2 and TRBJ2-1, the complete variable domain reads GAGVSQSPSNKVTEKGKDVELRCDPISGHTALYWYRQSLGQGLEFLIYFQGNSAPDKSGLPSDRFSAERTGGSVSTLTIQRTQQEDSAVYLCASSPSGLAGGPGDEQFFGPGTRLTVL.

The chain's CDR3 is CASSLSSGRGFYGYTF. Written as DNA, the CDR3 is TGTGCCAGCAGTTTAAGTTCGGGCAGGGGGTTTTATGGCTACACCTTC. V usage is TRBV28 and J usage is TRBJ1-2; 7 positions match TRBD1. The CDR3 loop spans 16 amino acids. Germline lookup yields CDR1 MDHEN and CDR2 SYDVKM. Losses at the gene ends were 2 bases for V and 5 bases for J; bases not matched to a gene: 11.

This clone was detected only once. V and J are TRBV27 and TRBJ1-3; D may be TRBD1 (6 bases). Trimming took off 5 bases at V and 2 bases at J, with 10 bases between the two ends. Germline values: CDR1 MNHEY, CDR2 SMNVEV (reference sequence). CDR3 length: 14 amino acids. CDR3 protein: CASSPQGPGNTIYF. The CDR3 DNA is TGTGCCAGCAGTCCACAGGGACCTGGAAACACCATATATTTT.

The chain joins TRBV5-4 to TRBJ1-2; 12 nucleotides match TRBD1. The CDR3 loop spans 13 amino acids. CDR1 and CDR2 (germline): SGHNT, YYREEE (reference sequence). Germline trimming cut 3 bases from V and 8 bases from J; bases unmatched to any gene: 2. CDR3 DNA: TGTGCCAGCAGCTGGGGGACAGGGGGCGGCTACACCTTC. This sequence encodes CASSWGTGGGYTF.

The chain combines TRBV5-1 with TRBJ2-7; D possibly corresponds to TRBD1 (6 bases). This CDR3 is 12 amino acids long. V was pared by 4 bases and J by 5 bases, with 10 bases between. Germline V gene data show CDR1 as SGHRS and CDR2 as YFSETQ. CDR3 DNA sequence: TGCGCCAGCAGCGTTACAGGGAACGAGCAGTACTTC. Protein product: CASSVTGNEQYF.

About this clone itself: An end of the junction differs from the germline gene, which may be a read error. The V gene is TRBV18, the J gene TRBJ1-2, with D possibly being TRBD1 (5 bases). Germline CDR1 reads KGHSH; CDR2 reads LQKENI. CDR3 length: 13 amino acids. CDR3 DNA: TGTGCCGGCTCACCCACCCAGGGATATGGCTACACCTTC. It translates to CAGSPTQGYGYTF.

The V call is TRBV30, the J call TRBJ1-5; 11 bases agree with TRBD1. V shed 0 bases and J 7 bases; nucleotides not matched to a gene: 5. CDR3 size: 15 residues. In germline, CDR1 is GTSNPN, CDR2 SVGIG (reference sequence). CDR3 nucleotides: TGTGCCTGGAGTGTCGGACAGGGGGCAGGGCAGCCCCAGCATTTT. This translates into CAWSVGQGAGQPQHF. The entire variable domain, with the rest obtained from reference TRBV30 and TRBJ1-5, is as follows: SQTIHQWPATLVQPVGSPLSLECTVEGTSNPNLYWYRQAAGRGLQLLFYSVGIGQISSEVPQNLSASRPQDRQFILSSKKLLLSDSGFYLCAWSVGQGAGQPQHFGDGTRLSIL.

The chain uses TRBV10-2 and TRBJ1-2; TRBD1 agrees at 10 bases. The CDR3 is 15 amino acids. The germline V gene encodes CDR1 WSHSY and CDR2 SAAADI. Germline trimming cut 8 bases from V and 2 bases from J; bases unmatched to any gene: 8. CDR3 sequence (DNA): TGCGCCAGCGGGGACAGGGGAAAATGGAACTATGGCTACACCTTC. Protein sequence: CASGDRGKWNYGYTF.

In regard to this clone: Other DNA sequences within the sample encode an identical CDR3. The gene calls are TRBV5-1 and TRBJ2-5; D unresolved. V lost 5 bases, J lost 2 bases, and 4 bases lay in between. Germline lookup yields CDR1 SGHRS and CDR2 YFSETQ. The CDR3 consists of 11 residues. This CDR3 is CASSSQETQYF. CDR3 in DNA: TGCGCCAGCAGTTCTCAAGAGACCCAGTACTTC.

The rearrangement uses TRBV4-1 and TRBJ1-5; 8 bases agree with TRBD1. Germline V gives CDR1 MGHRA, CDR2 YSYEKL. This CDR3 has 16 residues. With 0 bases clipped from V and 7 bases from J, the junction kept 8 bases outside the gene matches. CDR3 nucleotides: TGCGCCAGCAGCCAAGATAGGCAGGGGGCGAGACAGCCCCAGCATTTT. Encoded protein: CASSQDRQGARQPQHF.

The V and J genes are TRBV5-1 and TRBJ2-1; 9 bases map to TRBD2. Germline CDR1 is SGHRS and CDR2 is YFSETQ. CDR3 size: 15 residues. J gave up 6 bases and V 2 bases, and 6 bases lay outside the gene matches. The DNA of the CDR3 is TGCGCCAGCAGCTTAATCGGCGGGAGGGGCAATGAGCAGTTCTTC. This sequence encodes CASSLIGGRGNEQFF.

The chain is built from TRBV6-5 and TRBJ1-1; a weak D match, TRBD1 (5 bases). In germline, CDR1 is MNHEY, CDR2 SVGAGI. With 7 bases removed from V and 3 bases from J, the gap between germline ends came to 12 bases. The CDR3 covers 13 residues. The CDR3 DNA reads TGTGCCAGCATGGGACGGGGGGACACTGAAGCTTTCTTT. The encoded protein is CASMGRGDTEAFF.

V and J are TRBV5-1 and TRBJ2-3; TRBD1 matches 9 bases. In germline, CDR1 is SGHRS, CDR2 YFSETQ. Losses at the gene ends were 0 bases for V and 4 bases for J; bases not matched to a gene: 3. This CDR3 is 15 amino acids long. Here the CDR3 reads CASSLERQGADTQYF. In DNA, the CDR3 is TGCGCCAGCAGCTTGGAACGACAGGGGGCAGATACGCAGTATTTT.

This chain links TRBV7-8 with TRBJ1-6; the D gene is possibly TRBD1 (6 bases). The CDR3 length is 15 residues. The germline gives CDR1 SGHVS, CDR2 FQNEAQ. V lost 0 bases and J lost 7, with 10 bases in between. The CDR3 here is CASSLADRRNSPLHF. DNA for the CDR3: TGTGCCAGCAGCTTAGCAGACAGGAGGAATTCACCCCTCCACTTT.

The chain is built from TRBV7-9 and TRBJ2-7; tentatively, D is TRBD1 (6 bases). The V gene's germline CDR1 is SEHNR and CDR2 FQNEAQ (reference sequence). Trimming cost V 1 base and J 4 bases, with 11 bases left between them. The CDR3 runs to 14 residues. The CDR3 loop is CASSLGEGGYEQYF. CDR3 sequence (DNA): TGTGCCAGCAGCTTAGGGGAAGGGGGTTACGAGCAGTACTTC. Variable domain in full (rest from reference TRBV7-9 and TRBJ2-7): DTGVSQNPRHKITKRGQNVTFRCDPISEHNRLYWYRQTLGQGPEFLTYFQNEAQLEKSRLLSDRFSAERPKGSFSTLEIQRTEQGDSAMYLCASSLGEGGYEQYFGPGTRLTVT.

The V call is TRBV27, the J call TRBJ2-1; 7 nucleotides match TRBD2. The CDR3 extends over 16 amino acids. V shed 2 bases, J shed 2 bases, and the junction held 6 bases outside the gene matches. Germline V CDR1 and CDR2: MNHEY, SMNVEV (reference sequence). The CDR3 bases are TGTGCCAGCAGTTTAATTGCGGGGGAACCCTACAATGAGCAGTTCTTC. Encoded protein: CASSLIAGEPYNEQFF.

This rearrangement joins TRBV5-1 to TRBJ2-7; TRBD1 matches at 7 bases. Trimming removed 3 bases from V and 2 bases from J; junction bases left unmatched: 5. The CDR3 length is 14 residues. In germline, CDR1 is SGHRS, CDR2 YFSETQ. The chain's CDR3 is CASSYGQATYEQYF. The CDR3 DNA is TGCGCCAGCAGCTACGGACAGGCAACCTACGAGCAGTACTTC.